The 20 T cell receptor beta chains below all came from one sample that was sequenced in a study of shared clonotypes between healthy human individuals (dated by TCRdb to about 2020). Receptors were amplified or captured by the immunoSEQ multiplex PCR assay. What TCRdb holds here is the immuneACCESS table cut down to in-frame rearrangements. Part of the clones is not present; checked against another copy, under half of the missing clones reflect an unresolved V gene, and the others are unexplained. This sample lists hundreds of thousands of clones; 55% to 85% were detected once. The ten largest clones add up to around 2% of the sample. Sequencing was carried out using memory CD4+ T cells sorted from blood. The intended sense of this specimen's cell subset or site label: CD45RA-negative fraction. All receptors derive from a woman aged 25 to 39 in good health.

In its sample, this clone was seen a few times. V gene TRBV7-8 combines with J gene TRBJ2-2; D remains ambiguous. Per the germline V gene, CDR1 is SGHVS and CDR2 is FQNEAQ. V was clipped by 1 base and J by 0 bases, with 6 bases between them. There are 15 residues in the CDR3. CDR3 nucleotides: TGTGCCAGCAGCTTAGACGCCTCGAACACCGGGGAGCTGTTTTTT. Translated: CASSLDASNTGELFF.

The chain couples TRBV6-5 to TRBJ1-5; possibly TRBD1 for D (6 bases). Germline assignment: CDR1 MNHEY and CDR2 SVGAGI. The germline V and J ends were trimmed by 4 bases and 11 bases, with 21 bases remaining between them. This CDR3 is built from 15 residues. The CDR3 spells CASSSLRDTYAAQHF. The CDR3 coding sequence is TGTGCCAGCAGTTCCCTCCGGGACACATACGCGGCCCAGCATTTT.

This clone was picked up a small number of times. CDR3 sequence (DNA): TGTGCCAGCAGCAACCCGGACAGGGAGACTCAAGAGACCCAGTACTTC. Protein product: CASSNPDRETQETQYF. The chain has TRBV21-1 and TRBJ2-5; TRBD1 is taken as the D call from the table, unchecked against the DNA. TRBV21-1 represents a pseudogene. CDR3 length: 16 residues.

Concerning this clone itself: Other nucleotide sequences in the sample specify the same CDR3. The chain couples TRBV5-1 to TRBJ2-3; 9 bases match TRBD1. With 2 bases clipped from V and 0 bases from J, the junction kept 4 bases outside the gene matches. Germline values: CDR1 SGHRS, CDR2 YFSETQ. The CDR3 contains 16 residues. The DNA for the CDR3 is TGCGCCAGCAGCTTAGCACAGGGGGCTAGCACAGATACGCAGTATTTT. Protein sequence: CASSLAQGASTDTQYF.

V gene TRBV5-1 combines with J gene TRBJ1-4; D unclear. The CDR3 is 15 amino acids. With 2 bases removed from V and 6 bases from J, the gap between germline ends came to 14 bases. CDR1 is SGHRS, CDR2 YFSETQ, per germline. The CDR3 loop is CASSFSAPVDEKLFF. The CDR3 DNA reads TGCGCCAGCAGCTTCTCTGCCCCCGTGGATGAAAAACTGTTTTTT.

This chain links TRBV6-1 with TRBJ2-1, with D possibly TRBD2 on 5 matching bases. The CDR3 is made up of 15 amino acids. Germline values: CDR1 MNHNS, CDR2 SASEGT. V was pared by 2 bases and J by 6 bases, with 14 bases between. The CDR3 here is CASSENRLAVNEQFF. DNA for the CDR3: TGTGCCAGCAGTGAAAACCGGCTAGCAGTCAATGAGCAGTTCTTC.

The rearrangement joins TRBV27 to TRBJ1-5; D gene unclear. From germline, CDR1 is MNHEY and CDR2 SMNVEV (reference sequence). V dropped 8 bases and J dropped 3 bases, with 8 bases sitting between them. The CDR3 loop spans 12 amino acids. The CDR3 region is CASGRTNQPQHF. In DNA form, the CDR3 reads TGTGCCAGCGGCAGGACCAATCAGCCCCAGCATTTT.

The rearrangement uses TRBV7-2 and TRBJ2-2; 8 nucleotides agree with TRBD2. The CDR3 sequence is 16 residues long. Trimming at V came to 1 base and at J to 6 bases, leaving 7 bases not matched to a gene. Germline V gives CDR1 SGHTA, CDR2 FQGNSA. This CDR3 is CASSLGPGGRPGELFF. Written as DNA, the CDR3 is TGTGCCAGCAGCTTAGGCCCCGGCGGGAGGCCCGGGGAGCTGTTTTTT.

The chain carries TRBV6-5 and TRBJ2-7; 10 bases fit TRBD2. V gave up 2 bases and J gave up 5 bases; unmatched junction bases: 3. This CDR3 contains 14 residues. Germline V gene lookup returns CDR1 MNHEY and CDR2 SVGAGI. CDR3 amino acids: CASSYGTSDNEQYF. The CDR3 DNA is TGTGCCAGCAGTTACGGGACTAGCGACAACGAGCAGTACTTC.

The chain carries TRBV25-1 and TRBJ1-6; the match to TRBD1 covers 11 bases. Looked up from germline, CDR1 is MGHDK and CDR2 is SYGVNS. The CDR3 totals 14 residues. Unmatched junction bases numbered 7, after V lost 8 bases and J lost 10 bases. The CDR3: CASSPGQGVSPLHF. The CDR3 DNA is TGTGCCAGCTCCCCGGGACAGGGGGTATCACCCCTCCACTTT. Full variable domain (missing parts from reference TRBV25-1 and TRBJ1-6): EADIYQTPRYLVIGTGKKITLECSQTMGHDKMYWYQQDPGMELHLIHYSYGVNSTEKGDLSSESTVSRIRTEHFPLTLESARPSHTSQYLCASSPGQGVSPLHFGNGTRLTVT.

The CDR3 loop is CASSLPPDRGSGEQYF. The CDR3, as DNA: TGCGCCAGCAGCCTCCCCCCGGACAGGGGCTCGGGCGAGCAGTACTTC. The gene calls are TRBV4-1 and TRBJ2-7; 9 bases fit TRBD1. This CDR3 is built from 16 residues. The germline gives CDR1 MGHRA, CDR2 YSYEKL. Trimming took 4 bases from V and 6 from J; bases not matched to a gene: 13.

The V and J genes are TRBV4-1 and TRBJ2-7; 10 bases map to TRBD1. V was pared by 1 base and J by 2 bases, with 11 bases of the junction left unmatched. Germline lookup yields CDR1 MGHRA and CDR2 YSYEKL. The length of the CDR3 is 18 residues. CDR3 sequence reads: CASSQGTGGTGAPYEQYF. The CDR3 DNA sequence: TGCGCCAGCAGCCAAGGTACCGGGGGGACAGGGGCCCCCTACGAGCAGTACTTC.

The table lists this clone with a few counts. CDR3: CASKGGDTGNEKLFF. In DNA, the CDR3 is TGTGCCAGCAAGGGAGGGGACACTGGTAATGAAAAACTGTTTTTT. The rearrangement uses TRBV28 and TRBJ1-4; D might be TRBD1 (6 bases). V dropped 7 bases and J dropped 4 bases, with 16 bases sitting between them. The CDR3 is 15 amino acids. CDR1 and CDR2 from the germline V gene are MDHEN and SYDVKM.

The chain joins TRBV7-9 to TRBJ1-4; 8 bases match TRBD1. The CDR3 is 14 residues long. The germline gives CDR1 SEHNR, CDR2 FQNEAQ (reference sequence). V lost 5 bases to trimming and J lost 7 bases; unmatched junction nucleotides: 6. The CDR3, as DNA: TGTGCCAGCAGCCCGACAGGGGTTGTTGAAAAACTGTTTTTT. This encodes CASSPTGVVEKLFF. The full variable domain, in which reference TRBV7-9 and TRBJ1-4 provide the parts outside the CDR3, is DTGVSQNPRHKITKRGQNVTFRCDPISEHNRLYWYRQTLGQGPEFLTYFQNEAQLEKSRLLSDRFSAERPKGSFSTLEIQRTEQGDSAMYLCASSPTGVVEKLFFGSGTQLSVL.

This clone appeared a few times. Other DNA sequences within the sample encode an identical CDR3. The rearrangement joins TRBV29-1 to TRBJ1-2, with 9 bases identical to TRBD1. This CDR3 has 12 amino acids. Germline-derived CDR1 and CDR2 are SQVTM and ANQGSEA. Losses at the gene ends were 7 bases for V and 2 bases for J; bases not matched to a gene: 2. CDR3 bases: TGCAGCGCAGGACAGGGGAACTATGGCTACACCTTC. Protein product: CSAGQGNYGYTF.

About this clone: Other DNA sequences in the sample encode the same CDR3. This chain connects TRBV28 to TRBJ1-2; unclear D gene. The CDR3 consists of 13 residues. V was shortened by 3 bases and J by 2 bases, with 7 bases between the two germline ends. Germline CDR1 MDHEN, CDR2 SYDVKM. The CDR3, as DNA: TGTGCCAGCAGTTTCTCCAGGAACTATGGCTACACCTTC. It codes for CASSFSRNYGYTF.

The rearrangement links TRBV2 to TRBJ2-3; D unclear. With 6 bases removed from V and 3 bases from J, the gap between germline ends came to 16 bases. Looked up from germline, CDR1 is SNHLY and CDR2 is FYNNEI. CDR3 length: 15 amino acids. The CDR3 region has the DNA TGTGCCAGCAGCCAAAGGCCCTCCGGGACAGATACGCAGTATTTT. Its protein product is CASSQRPSGTDTQYF.

The J gene is TRBJ1-1, the V gene TRBV19, with 9 bases that match TRBD1. CDR3 length equals 17 residues. Losses at the gene ends were 6 bases for V and 4 bases for J; bases not matched to a gene: 15. Looked up from germline, CDR1 is LNHDA and CDR2 is SQIVND (reference sequence). The DNA for the CDR3 is TGTGCCAGTAGGGACTCTGGGACAGGGTTTTTAGGCACTGAAGCTTTCTTT. This codes for CASRDSGTGFLGTEAFF.

This clone was seen at least ten times. The chain employs TRBV28 and TRBJ2-2; 8 nucleotides line up with TRBD1. V was clipped by 5 bases and J by 1 base; unmatched bases: 15. The CDR3 is made up of 19 amino acids. In germline, CDR1 is MDHEN, CDR2 SYDVKM. The CDR3 DNA is TGTGCCAGCAGTCCCCTACGTAGGACAGGGTATCGGAACACCGGGGAGCTGTTTTTT. It is translated as CASSPLRRTGYRNTGELFF.

The chain carries TRBV6-1 and TRBJ2-3; D is perhaps TRBD1 or TRBD2 (5 bases each). V lost 1 base to trimming and J lost 6 bases, with 11 bases between them. The CDR3 sequence is 14 residues long. CDR1 MNHNS and CDR2 SASEGT come from the germline V gene. The CDR3 loop reads CASSEGTGRDTQYF. The CDR3 DNA follows: TGTGCCAGCAGTGAAGGGACGGGGCGGGATACGCAGTATTTT.